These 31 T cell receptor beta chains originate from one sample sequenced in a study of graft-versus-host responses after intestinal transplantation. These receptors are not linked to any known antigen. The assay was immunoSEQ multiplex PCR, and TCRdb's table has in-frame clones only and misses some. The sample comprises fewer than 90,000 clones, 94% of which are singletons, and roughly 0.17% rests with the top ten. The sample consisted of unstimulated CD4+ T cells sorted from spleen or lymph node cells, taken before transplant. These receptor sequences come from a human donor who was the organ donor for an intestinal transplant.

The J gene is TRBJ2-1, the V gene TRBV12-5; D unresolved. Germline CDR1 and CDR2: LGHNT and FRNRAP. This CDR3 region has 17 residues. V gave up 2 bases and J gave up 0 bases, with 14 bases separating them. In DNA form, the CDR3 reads TGTGCTAGTGGTTTGCCTCCTCGGGCCAGCTCCTACAATGAGCAGTTCTTC. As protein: CASGLPPRASSYNEQFF.

As DNA, the CDR3 is TGCGCCAGCAGCTTGGCCGCAGGGTTGGGCACAGATACGCAGTATTTT. Amino acid sequence: CASSLAAGLGTDTQYF. This rearrangement joins TRBV5-1 to TRBJ2-3; a weak D match, TRBD1 (5 bases). Trimming shortened V by 0 bases and J by 1 base, and 12 bases separated the two germline ends. The CDR3 runs to 16 residues. The germline gives CDR1 SGHRS, CDR2 YFSETQ.

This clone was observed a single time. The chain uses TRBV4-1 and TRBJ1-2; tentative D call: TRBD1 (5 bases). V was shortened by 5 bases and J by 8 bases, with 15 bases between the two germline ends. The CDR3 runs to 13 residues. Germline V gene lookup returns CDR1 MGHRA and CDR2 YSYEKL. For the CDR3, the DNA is TGCGCCAGCAGCACAACCTCAGGGCCCGGCTACACCTTC. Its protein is CASSTTSGPGYTF.

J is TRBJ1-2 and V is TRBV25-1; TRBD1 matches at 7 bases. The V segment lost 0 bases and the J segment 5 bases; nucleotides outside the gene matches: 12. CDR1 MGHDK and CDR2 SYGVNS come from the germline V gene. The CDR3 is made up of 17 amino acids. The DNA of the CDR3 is TGTGCCAGCAGTGAATACGGGACAGCTCCCCTGCTTTATGGCTACACCTTC. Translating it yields CASSEYGTAPLLYGYTF.

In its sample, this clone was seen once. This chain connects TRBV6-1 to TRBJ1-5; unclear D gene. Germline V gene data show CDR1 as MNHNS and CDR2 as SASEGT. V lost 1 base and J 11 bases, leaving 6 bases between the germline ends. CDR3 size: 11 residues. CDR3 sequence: CASSEVLAQHF. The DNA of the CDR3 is TGTGCCAGCAGTGAAGTTTTGGCCCAGCATTTT.

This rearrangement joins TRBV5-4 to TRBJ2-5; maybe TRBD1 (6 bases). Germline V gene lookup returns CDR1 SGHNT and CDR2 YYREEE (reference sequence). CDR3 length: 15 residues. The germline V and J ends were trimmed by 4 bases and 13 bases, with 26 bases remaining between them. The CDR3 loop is CASSATGSERYERYF. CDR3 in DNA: TGTGCCAGCAGCGCCACAGGGTCCGAGCGGTACGAGCGGTACTTC. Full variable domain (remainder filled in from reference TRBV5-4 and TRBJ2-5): ETGVTQSPTHLIKTRGQQVTLRCSSQSGHNTVSWYQQALGQGPQFIFQYYREEENGRGNFPPRFSGLQFPNYSSELNVNALELDDSALYLCASSATGSERYERYFGPGTRLLVL.

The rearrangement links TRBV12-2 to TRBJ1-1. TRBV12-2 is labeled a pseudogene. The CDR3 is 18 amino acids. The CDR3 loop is CASRLRYAGSIGNTEAFF. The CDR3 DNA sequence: TGTGCAAGTCGCTTACGGTATGCGGGGTCGATAGGTAACACTGAAGCTTTCTTT.

This chain's CDR3 is CASSYRRDRDQYF. The CDR3 DNA reads TGTGCCAGCAGTTACCGCCGGGACAGGGATCAGTACTTC. The genes are TRBV27 and TRBJ2-4, with 9 bases identical to TRBD1. There are 13 residues in the CDR3. Germline-derived CDR1 and CDR2 are MNHEY and SMNVEV (reference sequence). Germline trimming cut 4 bases from V and 12 bases from J; bases unmatched to any gene: 7.

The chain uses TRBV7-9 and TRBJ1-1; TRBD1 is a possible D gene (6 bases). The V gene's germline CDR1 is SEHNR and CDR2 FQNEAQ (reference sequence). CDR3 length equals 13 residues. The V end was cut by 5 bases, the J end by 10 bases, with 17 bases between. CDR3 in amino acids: CASSPQEGVAAFF. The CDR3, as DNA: TGTGCCAGCAGCCCACAGGAGGGGGTGGCAGCTTTCTTT.

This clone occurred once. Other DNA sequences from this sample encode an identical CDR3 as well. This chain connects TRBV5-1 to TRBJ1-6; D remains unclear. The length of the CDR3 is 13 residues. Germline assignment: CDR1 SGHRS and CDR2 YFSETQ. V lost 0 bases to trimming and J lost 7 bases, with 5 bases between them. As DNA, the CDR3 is TGCGCCAGCAGCTTGGGACAAAATTCACCCCTCCACTTT. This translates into CASSLGQNSPLHF.

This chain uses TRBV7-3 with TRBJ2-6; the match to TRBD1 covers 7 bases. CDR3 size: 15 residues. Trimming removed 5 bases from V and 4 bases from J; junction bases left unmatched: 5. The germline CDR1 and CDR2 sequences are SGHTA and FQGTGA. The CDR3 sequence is CASSPTGVGANVLTF. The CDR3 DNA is TGTGCCAGCAGCCCAACAGGGGTAGGGGCCAACGTCCTGACTTTC. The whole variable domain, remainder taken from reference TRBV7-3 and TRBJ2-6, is GAGVSQTPSNKVTEKGKYVELRCDPISGHTALYWYRQSLGQGPEFLIYFQGTGAADDSGLPNDRFFAVRPEGSVSTLKIQRTERGDSAVYLCASSPTGVGANVLTFGAGSRLTVL.

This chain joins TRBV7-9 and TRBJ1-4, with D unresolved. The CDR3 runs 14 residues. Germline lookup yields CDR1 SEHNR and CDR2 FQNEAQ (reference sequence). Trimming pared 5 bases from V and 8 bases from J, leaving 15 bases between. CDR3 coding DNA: TGTGCCAGCAGCGAATCAATCGATAGGGAAAAACTGTTTTTT. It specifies CASSESIDREKLFF.

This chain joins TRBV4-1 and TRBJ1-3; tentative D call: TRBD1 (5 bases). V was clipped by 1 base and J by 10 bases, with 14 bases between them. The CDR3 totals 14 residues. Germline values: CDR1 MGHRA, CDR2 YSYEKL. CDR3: CASSQVGVRDTIYF. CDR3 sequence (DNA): TGCGCCAGCAGCCAAGTTGGTGTCAGGGATACCATATATTTT.

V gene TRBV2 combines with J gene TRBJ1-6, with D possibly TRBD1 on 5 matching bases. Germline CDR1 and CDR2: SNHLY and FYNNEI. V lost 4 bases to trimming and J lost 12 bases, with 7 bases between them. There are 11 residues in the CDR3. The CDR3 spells CASSAGGPLHF. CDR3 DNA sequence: TGTGCCAGCAGTGCGGGGGGACCCCTCCACTTT.

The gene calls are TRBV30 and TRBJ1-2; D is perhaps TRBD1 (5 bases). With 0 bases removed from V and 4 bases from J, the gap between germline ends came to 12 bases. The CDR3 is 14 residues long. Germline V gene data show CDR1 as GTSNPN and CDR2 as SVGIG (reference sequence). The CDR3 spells CAWSVKPGLYGYTF. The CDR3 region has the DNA TGTGCCTGGAGTGTAAAACCAGGGCTCTATGGCTACACCTTC. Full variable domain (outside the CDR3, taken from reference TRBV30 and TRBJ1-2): SQTIHQWPATLVQPVGSPLSLECTVEGTSNPNLYWYRQAAGRGLQLLFYSVGIGQISSEVPQNLSASRPQDRQFILSSKKLLLSDSGFYLCAWSVKPGLYGYTFGSGTRLTVV.

Written as DNA, the CDR3 is TGTGCCAGCAGTTTTACAGGGGGCAATCAGCCCCAGCATTTT. Protein: CASSFTGGNQPQHF. The rearrangement joins TRBV27 to TRBJ1-5; 7 positions agree with TRBD1. Germline V lookup: CDR1 MNHEY, CDR2 SMNVEV (reference sequence). The length of the CDR3 is 14 residues. Trimming cost V 3 bases and J 2 bases; bases outside gene matches: 1.

Here the CDR3 reads CASSLTPGQGSGETQYF. The CDR3 region has the DNA TGTGCCAGCAGCTTGACCCCGGGACAGGGTTCGGGAGAGACCCAGTACTTC. The V gene is TRBV5-5, the J gene TRBJ2-5; 9 nucleotides line up with TRBD1. Per the germline V gene, CDR1 is SGHKS and CDR2 is YYEKEE (reference sequence). With V trimmed by 1 base and J by 4 bases, 11 bases remained unmatched. The CDR3 consists of 17 residues.

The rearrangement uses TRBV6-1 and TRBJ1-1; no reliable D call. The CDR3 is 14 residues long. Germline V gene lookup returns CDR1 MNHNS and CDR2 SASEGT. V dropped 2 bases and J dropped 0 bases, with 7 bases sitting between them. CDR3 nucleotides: TGTGCCAGCAGTGAACTCGGTTTGAACACTGAAGCTTTCTTT. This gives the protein CASSELGLNTEAFF.

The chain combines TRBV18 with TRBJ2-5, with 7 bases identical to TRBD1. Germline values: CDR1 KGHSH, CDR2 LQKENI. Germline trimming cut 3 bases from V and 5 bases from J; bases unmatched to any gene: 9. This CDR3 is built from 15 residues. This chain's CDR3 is CASSPRQGRIETQYF. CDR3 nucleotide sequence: TGTGCCAGCTCACCCCGACAGGGTCGTATCGAGACCCAGTACTTC.

The CDR3 loop is CASRTLNEKLFF. CDR3 DNA: TGTGCCAGCAGAACCCTTAATGAAAAACTGTTTTTT. The chain carries TRBV2 and TRBJ1-4, with D uncertain. There are 12 residues in the CDR3. V was cut by 6 bases and J by 4 bases, with 6 bases left in between. Germline CDR1 SNHLY, CDR2 FYNNEI.

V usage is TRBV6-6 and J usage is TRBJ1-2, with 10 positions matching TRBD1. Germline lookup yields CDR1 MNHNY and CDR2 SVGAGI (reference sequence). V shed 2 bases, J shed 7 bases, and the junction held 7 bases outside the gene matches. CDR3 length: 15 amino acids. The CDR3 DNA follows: TGTGCCAGCAGTTACGGGCTGACAGGGGGCGGTGGCTACACCTTC. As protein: CASSYGLTGGGGYTF.

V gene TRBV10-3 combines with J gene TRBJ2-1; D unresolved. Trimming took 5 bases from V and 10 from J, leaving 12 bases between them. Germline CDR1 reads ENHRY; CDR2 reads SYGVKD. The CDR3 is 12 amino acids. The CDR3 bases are TGTGCCATCAGTACCGACTCTTGGGAGCAGTTCTTC. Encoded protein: CAISTDSWEQFF.

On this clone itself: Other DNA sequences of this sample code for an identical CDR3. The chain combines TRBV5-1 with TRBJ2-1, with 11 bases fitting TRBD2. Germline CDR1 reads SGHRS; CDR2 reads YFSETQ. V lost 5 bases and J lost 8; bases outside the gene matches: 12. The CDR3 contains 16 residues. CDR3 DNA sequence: TGCGCCAGCAGTAGTGGGGTAATAGCGGGGGGGTATGAGCAGTTCTTC. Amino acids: CASSSGVIAGGYEQFF.

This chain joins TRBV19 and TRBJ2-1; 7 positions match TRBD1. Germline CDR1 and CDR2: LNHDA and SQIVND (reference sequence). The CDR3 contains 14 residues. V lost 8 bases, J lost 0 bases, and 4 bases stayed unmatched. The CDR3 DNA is TGTGCCAGTGGTACAGGGGCCTCCTACAATGAGCAGTTCTTC. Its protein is CASGTGASYNEQFF.

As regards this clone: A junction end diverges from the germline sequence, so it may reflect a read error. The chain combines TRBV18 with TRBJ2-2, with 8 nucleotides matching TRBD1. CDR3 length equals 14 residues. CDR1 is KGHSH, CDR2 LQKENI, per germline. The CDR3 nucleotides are TGTGCCAGCTCACCGGACAGGGCGATCGGGGGGCTGTTTTTT. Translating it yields CASSPDRAIGGLFF.

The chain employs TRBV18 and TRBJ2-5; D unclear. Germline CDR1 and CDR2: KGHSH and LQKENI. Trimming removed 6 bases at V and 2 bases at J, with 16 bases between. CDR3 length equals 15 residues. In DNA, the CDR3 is TGTGCCAGCTCCCGCGACCGCGCGGAGCAAGAGACCCAGTACTTC. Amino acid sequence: CASSRDRAEQETQYF.

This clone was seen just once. This CDR3 is CASSFRQNNNSPLHF. The CDR3 DNA follows: TGTGCCAGCAGCTTTCGACAGAATAATAATTCACCCCTCCACTTT. The rearrangement links TRBV5-7 to TRBJ1-6, with D possibly being TRBD1 (5 bases). TRBV5-7 is reported as an ORF; its role is uncertain. CDR3 length: 15 amino acids. Trimming pared 2 bases from V and 5 bases from J, leaving 11 bases between.

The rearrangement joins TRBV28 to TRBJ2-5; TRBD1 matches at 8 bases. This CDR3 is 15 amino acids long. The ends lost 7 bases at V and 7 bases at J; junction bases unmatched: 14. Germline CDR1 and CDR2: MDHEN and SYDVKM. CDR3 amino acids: CASTRSAGGLRTQYF. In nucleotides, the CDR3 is TGTGCCAGCACCAGATCGGCAGGGGGCCTTCGGACCCAGTACTTC.

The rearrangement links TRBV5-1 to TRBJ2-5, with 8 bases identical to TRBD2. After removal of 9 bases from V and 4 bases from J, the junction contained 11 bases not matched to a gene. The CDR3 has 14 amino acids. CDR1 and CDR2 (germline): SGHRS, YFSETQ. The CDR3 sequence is CATSRGGVGETQYF. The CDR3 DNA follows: TGCGCCACTTCCCGGGGGGGAGTAGGAGAGACCCAGTACTTC. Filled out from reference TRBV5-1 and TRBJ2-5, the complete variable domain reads KAGVTQTPRYLIKTRGQQVTLSCSPISGHRSVSWYQQTPGQGLQFLFEYFSETQRNKGNFPGRFSGRQFSNSRSEMNVSTLELGDSALYLCATSRGGVGETQYFGPGTRLLVL.

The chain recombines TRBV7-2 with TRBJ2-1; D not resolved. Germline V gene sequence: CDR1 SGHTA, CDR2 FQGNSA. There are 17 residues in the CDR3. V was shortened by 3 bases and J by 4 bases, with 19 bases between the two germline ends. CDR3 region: CASSFNSVSSTYNEQFF. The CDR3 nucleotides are TGTGCCAGCAGCTTTAACTCCGTAAGTTCTACGTACAATGAGCAGTTCTTC.

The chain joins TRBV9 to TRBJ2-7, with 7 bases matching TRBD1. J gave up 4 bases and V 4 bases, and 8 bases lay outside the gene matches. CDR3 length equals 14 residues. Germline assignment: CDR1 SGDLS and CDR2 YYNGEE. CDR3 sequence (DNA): TGTGCCAGCAGCCCTTCGACAGGGTGGTACGAGCAGTACTTC. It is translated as CASSPSTGWYEQYF.